These 25 T cell receptor beta chains share one sample of origin, sequenced in a study of T cell responses to AZD1222 COVID-19 vaccine. The repertoire was sequenced with immunoSEQ multiplex PCR; TCRdb's copy has only in-frame clones and lacks some. The sample yields 85,000 to 90,000 clones, 85% to 90% seen once. The source was peripheral blood, collected 28 days after the second AZD1222 dose. Every receptor here comes from an adult who received the AZD1222 COVID-19 vaccine.

Here the CDR3 reads CASSPGPNTEAFF. CDR3 nucleotide sequence: TGTGCCAGCAGTCCGGGCCCGAACACTGAAGCTTTCTTT. The chain recombines TRBV12-3 or TRBV12-4 with TRBJ1-1; unclear D gene. V was shortened by 5 bases and J by 1 base, with 8 bases between the two germline ends. The CDR3 sequence is 13 residues long.

The chain carries TRBV19 and TRBJ1-6; D is undetermined. The V end lost 1 base, the J end lost 9 bases, and 4 bases lay between the germline ends. The CDR3 has 12 residues. CDR1 is LNHDA and CDR2 is SQIVND in the germline V gene (reference sequence). CDR3 nucleotides: TGTGCCAGTAGTATAGGGTCTTCACCCCTCCACTTT. This codes for CASSIGSSPLHF.

CDR3 in amino acids: CASSTGTEPGELFF. The CDR3 DNA sequence: TGTGCCAGCAGCACTGGGACAGAGCCCGGGGAGCTGTTTTTT. The chain joins TRBV7-3 to TRBJ2-2; 7 positions match TRBD1. V dropped 5 bases and J dropped 6; count of bases not matched to a gene: 6. The CDR3 is made up of 14 amino acids. Per the germline V gene, CDR1 is SGHTA and CDR2 is FQGTGA.

The chain combines TRBV2 with TRBJ1-2; possible D gene TRBD1, 5 bases. The CDR3 sequence is 15 residues long. Germline CDR1 is SNHLY and CDR2 is FYNNEI. V was cut by 2 bases and J by 9 bases, with 19 bases left in between. DNA for the CDR3: TGTGCCAGCAGTGAATGGGACGGAGCGTCGGGGAGCTACACCTTC. Amino acids: CASSEWDGASGSYTF.

This sequence joins TRBV30 and TRBJ1-6; D uncertain. Per germline, CDR1 GTSNPN and CDR2 SVGIG (reference sequence). This CDR3 has 14 residues. Trimming removed 4 bases at V and 5 bases at J, with 12 bases between. This CDR3 is CAWTRTGNNSPLHF. CDR3 in DNA: TGTGCCTGGACCAGGACGGGAAATAATTCACCCCTCCACTTT.

CDR3 nucleotide sequence: TGTGCCAGCAGCTTAACCGGGGTGACAGATACGCAGTATTTT. The encoded protein is CASSLTGVTDTQYF. V and J are TRBV7-9 and TRBJ2-3, with D tentatively TRBD2 (5 bases). This CDR3 region has 14 residues. Germline V CDR1 and CDR2: SEHNR, FQNEAQ (reference sequence). Trimming removed 2 bases at V and 3 bases at J, with 9 bases between.

V and J are TRBV3-1 (or the pseudogene TRBV3-2) and TRBJ2-3; 8 nucleotides line up with TRBD2. CDR1 LGHDT and CDR2 YNNKEL come from the germline V gene (reference sequence). The CDR3 is made up of 15 amino acids. Trimming cost V 4 bases and J 6 bases; bases outside gene matches: 9. CDR3 protein: CASSPNPGGADTQYF. The CDR3 DNA sequence: TGTGCCAGCAGCCCCAACCCCGGGGGGGCCGATACGCAGTATTTT.

V and J are TRBV6-5 and TRBJ2-7; 9 positions agree with TRBD1. CDR1 is MNHEY and CDR2 is SVGAGI in the germline V gene. Trimming took 6 bases from V and 4 from J; bases not matched to a gene: 10. The CDR3 is made up of 15 amino acids. CDR3: CASSPGQGLRYEQYF. In DNA, the CDR3 is TGTGCCAGCAGCCCGGGACAGGGCTTAAGGTACGAGCAGTACTTC.

The chain is built from TRBV2 and TRBJ2-7; D is unresolved. Between the trimmed V and J ends, which lost 3 bases and 1 base, there was a span of 10 bases. CDR3 length equals 14 residues. Germline CDR1 is SNHLY and CDR2 is FYNNEI. The CDR3 DNA reads as TGTGCCAGCAGTGACCAGGTCGGATCCTACGAGCAGTACTTC. Translated: CASSDQVGSYEQYF.

The V and J genes are TRBV5-1 and TRBJ2-3; D unclear. The ends were cut back, 2 bases at V and 2 bases at J, with 9 bases in the middle. The V gene's germline CDR1 is SGHRS and CDR2 YFSETQ. This CDR3 contains 14 residues. CDR3 sequence (DNA): TGCGCCAGCAGCTTAGGCAGGCCCACAGATACGCAGTATTTT. Translated, it gives CASSLGRPTDTQYF.

The chain carries TRBV30 and TRBJ1-2; D is possibly TRBD1 (6 bases). CDR1 and CDR2 (germline): GTSNPN, SVGIG (reference sequence). This CDR3 has 15 amino acids. V was shortened by 0 bases and J by 4 bases, with 15 bases between the two germline ends. For the CDR3, the DNA is TGTGCCTGGAGTGTAGTCGGGGGGGCTACCTATGGCTACACCTTC. Translated, it gives CAWSVVGGATYGYTF.

V is TRBV12-3 or TRBV12-4 and J is TRBJ2-7; a possible D gene is TRBD1 (5 bases). The CDR3 runs 11 residues. V was trimmed by 5 bases and J by 6 bases, leaving 8 bases between them. The CDR3 spells CASSTGREQYF. The CDR3 DNA reads as TGTGCCAGCAGTACAGGTCGCGAGCAGTACTTC.

The chain combines TRBV12-3 or TRBV12-4 with TRBJ1-5, with TRBD1 as a possible D gene (6 bases). V was pared by 5 bases and J by 4 bases, with 9 bases between. This CDR3 has 13 amino acids. DNA for the CDR3: TGTGCCAGCAGTCGGACAGTTAATCAGCCCCAGCATTTT. Amino acids: CASSRTVNQPQHF.

The chain links TRBV18 to TRBJ2-2; possible D gene TRBD2, 5 bases. V lost 2 bases, J lost 7 bases, and 11 bases lay in between. CDR1 is KGHSH, CDR2 LQKENI, per germline. This CDR3 has 14 residues. This CDR3 reads CASSPVAGGGELFF. CDR3 in DNA: TGTGCCAGCTCACCAGTGGCAGGAGGCGGGGAGCTGTTTTTT.

J is TRBJ2-3 and V is TRBV4-1, with 14 nucleotides matching TRBD2. The CDR3 length is 18 residues. Germline CDR1 and CDR2: MGHRA and YSYEKL. The J segment lost 0 bases and the V segment lost 4 bases, leaving 6 bases of the junction unmatched. The CDR3 protein is CASSLVGLAGGSTDTQYF. CDR3 sequence (DNA): TGCGCCAGCAGCCTAGTCGGACTAGCGGGGGGCAGCACAGATACGCAGTATTTT.

The CDR3 region is CASSLVIVGELFF. DNA of the CDR3: TGTGCCAGCAGCTTAGTTATCGTCGGGGAGCTGTTTTTT. The chain is built from TRBV5-5 and TRBJ2-2; D is uncertain. The CDR3 length is 13 residues. V was clipped by 2 bases and J by 7 bases, with 9 bases between them. Germline CDR1 SGHKS, CDR2 YYEKEE (reference sequence).

This rearrangement joins TRBV19 to TRBJ1-1; 10 bases are shared with TRBD1. J gave up 4 bases and V 6 bases, and 8 bases lay outside the gene matches. Germline-derived CDR1 and CDR2 are LNHDA and SQIVND (reference sequence). This CDR3 is 15 amino acids long. CDR3 DNA: TGTGCCAGTAGCCGGGACAGGGGCGTTTCCACTGAAGCTTTCTTT. Its protein product is CASSRDRGVSTEAFF.

The chain employs TRBV3-1 (or the pseudogene TRBV3-2) and TRBJ1-3; D is undetermined. The length of the CDR3 is 13 residues. Germline V gives CDR1 LGHDT, CDR2 YNNKEL (reference sequence). V was pared by 4 bases and J by 1 base, with 5 bases between. CDR3 coding DNA: TGTGCCAGCAGCCGAAGATCTGGAAACACCATATATTTT. The encoded protein is CASSRRSGNTIYF.

This chain connects TRBV27 to TRBJ1-1; 9 bases fit TRBD1. The junction had 13 bases not matched to a gene; V was cut back by 11 bases and J by 0 bases. There are 16 residues in the CDR3. Germline-derived CDR1 and CDR2 are MNHEY and SMNVEV (reference sequence). CDR3 nucleotides: TGTGCCTTCGGGACAGGGCGTCTAAACATGAACACTGAAGCTTTCTTT. Its protein is CAFGTGRLNMNTEAFF.

The V and J genes are TRBV18 and TRBJ2-2, with 9 bases fitting TRBD1. Germline lookup yields CDR1 KGHSH and CDR2 LQKENI. CDR3 length: 16 residues. V lost 3 bases to trimming and J lost 5 bases; unmatched junction nucleotides: 7. The CDR3 coding sequence is TGTGCCAGCTCACCTGCACAGGGGGCGAGAACCGGGGAGCTGTTTTTT. This codes for CASSPAQGARTGELFF.

The genes are TRBV6-5 and TRBJ1-4; D unclear. The germline V gene encodes CDR1 MNHEY and CDR2 SVGAGI. Trimming left V 8 bases short and J 7 bases short, with 14 bases between. This CDR3 is built from 13 residues. Written as DNA, the CDR3 is TGTGCCAGCGGACGGGCTGCGGGTGAAAAACTGTTTTTT. As protein: CASGRAAGEKLFF.

V is TRBV2 and J is TRBJ1-2, with TRBD1 identical over 7 bases. CDR3 length equals 15 residues. V was pared by 5 bases and J by 7 bases, with 13 bases of the junction left unmatched. Germline CDR1 is SNHLY and CDR2 is FYNNEI. CDR3 region: CASSLTGVLGGGYTF. The DNA of the CDR3 is TGTGCCAGCAGTTTAACAGGGGTCTTAGGGGGTGGCTACACCTTC.

This chain uses TRBV5-1 with TRBJ1-5, with D possibly TRBD1 on 5 matching bases. CDR1 SGHRS and CDR2 YFSETQ come from the germline V gene. The CDR3 spans 15 residues. Trimming took off 4 bases at V and 4 bases at J, with 15 bases between the two ends. CDR3 region: CASSPGTEGNQPQHF. Written as DNA, the CDR3 is TGCGCCAGCAGCCCCGGGACGGAGGGGAATCAGCCCCAGCATTTT.

This clone was observed a few times. The V gene is TRBV5-4, the J gene TRBJ1-4, with D possibly being TRBD1 (6 bases). Trimming took 4 bases from V and 11 from J, leaving 21 bases between them. The CDR3 extends over 15 amino acids. Germline V gene data show CDR1 as SGHNT and CDR2 as YYREEE (reference sequence). This CDR3 reads CASSPNTGLGRKLFF. In nucleotides, the CDR3 is TGTGCCAGCAGCCCGAATACAGGGCTGGGAAGGAAACTGTTTTTT.

The chain uses TRBV11-2 and TRBJ2-1; D uncertain. Looked up from germline, CDR1 is SGHAT and CDR2 is FQNNGV. The ends were cut back, 1 base at V and 0 bases at J, with 10 bases in the middle. The CDR3 contains 16 residues. The CDR3 DNA is TGTGCCAGCAGCTTAGTCCCAGGTAGCTCCTACAATGAGCAGTTCTTC. Translated: CASSLVPGSSYNEQFF.